Following are 27 T cell receptor beta chains from one sample sequenced in a study of cytomegalovirus exposure and HLA in healthy donors (dated by TCRdb to the late 2010s). Library preparation employed the immunoSEQ multiplex PCR assay. The multiplex PCR relied on a mix of 60 forward primers for TCR Vbeta segments and 13 reverse primers for TCR Jbeta segments. The table was pulled from immuneACCESS by TCRdb, which kept in-frame rearrangements only. Such tables lose some clones; where checked, under half of the loss comes from unresolved V genes, and the rest has no known cause. The sample's table covers 130,000 to 150,000 clones. The ten largest clones represent around 0.96% of the sample. The sample consisted of PBMCs. Receptors were obtained from a male donor in good health and CMV-seronegative.

The chain couples TRBV27 to TRBJ1-2; D may be TRBD1 (6 bases). Trimming left V 5 bases short and J 10 bases short, with 20 bases between. The CDR3 extends over 14 amino acids. Germline V CDR1 and CDR2: MNHEY, SMNVEV (reference sequence). CDR3 amino acids: CASSPDGQPGAYTF. CDR3 in DNA: TGTGCCAGCAGTCCCGACGGACAGCCAGGGGCCTACACCTTC.

This rearrangement joins TRBV6-5 to TRBJ1-3, with TRBD1 matching 8 bases. With 5 bases clipped from V and 4 bases from J, the junction kept 7 bases outside the gene matches. CDR3 length: 15 amino acids. The germline CDR1 and CDR2 sequences are MNHEY and SVGAGI. The CDR3 region has the DNA TGTGCCAGCAGTATATACAGGGGGTCGGGAAACACCATATATTTT. It codes for CASSIYRGSGNTIYF.

The gene calls are TRBV5-1 and TRBJ1-1, with D hard to call. The CDR3 runs to 13 residues. The germline V and J ends were trimmed by 4 bases and 1 base, with 8 bases remaining between them. Germline-derived CDR1 and CDR2 are SGHRS and YFSETQ. In nucleotides, the CDR3 is TGCGCCAGCAGCCCGGAGAGGAACACTGAAGCTTTCTTT. The encoded protein is CASSPERNTEAFF.

J is TRBJ2-2 and V is TRBV14; weak D call: TRBD1 (6 bases). The germline CDR1 and CDR2 sequences are SGHDN and FVKESK. This CDR3 contains 14 residues. The ends were cut back, 4 bases at V and 4 bases at J, with 10 bases in the middle. The CDR3 loop reads CASSPQGSTGELFF. The CDR3 nucleotides read TGTGCCAGCAGCCCCCAGGGGAGCACCGGGGAGCTGTTTTTT.

V gene TRBV9 combines with J gene TRBJ1-2, with D perhaps matching TRBD1 (5 bases). V gave up 0 bases and J gave up 4 bases, with 13 bases separating them. CDR3 length: 15 amino acids. Germline V gives CDR1 SGDLS, CDR2 YYNGEE. The CDR3 bases are TGTGCCAGCAGCGTAGAAGGGGAGGGCCTCTATGGCTACACCTTC. This sequence encodes CASSVEGEGLYGYTF.

V gene TRBV20-1 combines with J gene TRBJ2-1; D remains ambiguous. The CDR3 contains 11 residues. Germline V gene sequence: CDR1 DFQATT, CDR2 SNEGSKA (reference sequence). Deletions cut 6 bases from V and 4 bases from J, with 7 bases between. CDR3 DNA sequence: TGCAGTGCCCCTATTTACAATGAGCAGTTCTTC. It yields the protein CSAPIYNEQFF.

The genes are TRBV10-1 and TRBJ1-4; 7 bases are a match to TRBD1. This CDR3 spans 17 amino acids. Unmatched junction bases numbered 17, after V lost 5 bases and J lost 8 bases. CDR1 is WNHNN, CDR2 SYGVQD, per germline (reference sequence). DNA for the CDR3: TGCGCCAGCAGTTCATTTCTTGGACAGGAGAAGAGGGAAAAACTGTTTTTT. Amino acids: CASSSFLGQEKREKLFF.

The CDR3 DNA follows: TGTGCCAGCAGCCAAGCACGGGATCGGGGGAACACTGAAGCTTTCTTT. It specifies CASSQARDRGNTEAFF. This chain connects TRBV14 to TRBJ1-1; D is unclear. The germline V gene has CDR1 SGHDN and CDR2 FVKESK. V lost 1 base and J lost 1, with 13 bases in between. This CDR3 spans 16 amino acids.

The chain uses TRBV5-1 and TRBJ2-1; D not certain. The CDR3 is made up of 14 amino acids. Germline lookup yields CDR1 SGHRS and CDR2 YFSETQ. V was pared by 4 bases and J by 6 bases, with 14 bases between. CDR3 protein: CASSQALGFNEQFF. The CDR3 coding sequence is TGCGCCAGCAGCCAGGCCCTCGGTTTCAATGAGCAGTTCTTC.

CDR3 in amino acids: CASSPEGMVTEAFF. CDR3 DNA: TGTGCCAGCAGTCCGGAGGGCATGGTTACTGAAGCTTTCTTT. The chain carries TRBV25-1 and TRBJ1-1; D ambiguous. Per germline, CDR1 MGHDK and CDR2 SYGVNS. CDR3 length: 14 residues. With 5 bases removed from V and 5 bases from J, the gap between germline ends came to 15 bases.

The V and J genes are TRBV7-9 and TRBJ1-2; no definite D call. Per germline, CDR1 SEHNR and CDR2 FQNEAQ (reference sequence). The CDR3 sequence is 14 residues long. V lost 0 bases, J lost 3 bases, and 8 bases lay in between. The CDR3 loop reads CASSLAWEDYGYTF. CDR3 in DNA: TGTGCCAGCAGCTTAGCGTGGGAGGACTATGGCTACACCTTC.

The gene calls are TRBV19 and TRBJ2-1; TRBD1 matches 8 bases. V gave up 1 base and J gave up 15 bases; unmatched junction bases: 2. The germline gives CDR1 LNHDA, CDR2 SQIVND (reference sequence). The CDR3 runs 11 residues. The CDR3 DNA reads as TGTGCCAGTAGTATAGGGACAGGGTTGTTCTTC. Its protein is CASSIGTGLFF.

The chain joins TRBV5-1 to TRBJ1-6; 7 bases are shared with TRBD1. V gave up 1 base and J gave up 10 bases; unmatched junction bases: 17. Germline V gene lookup returns CDR1 SGHRS and CDR2 YFSETQ. The CDR3 is 18 amino acids. The CDR3 DNA reads TGCGCCAGCAGCTTGAAGTCAAGTGGACAGGACTCACGGTCACCCCTCCACTTT. It yields the protein CASSLKSSGQDSRSPLHF.

The chain links TRBV6-5 to TRBJ1-3, with D unresolved. CDR1 is MNHEY and CDR2 is SVGAGI in the germline V gene. V lost 6 bases and J 4 bases, leaving 10 bases between the germline ends. CDR3 length equals 13 residues. The CDR3 coding sequence is TGTGCCAGCAGCTCCCCCGGGGGAAACACCATATATTTT. This codes for CASSSPGGNTIYF.

The V gene is TRBV18, the J gene TRBJ2-3; TRBD2 is a possible D gene (6 bases). The V end was cut by 3 bases, the J end by 2 bases, with 12 bases between. Germline-derived CDR1 and CDR2 are KGHSH and LQKENI. The CDR3 runs to 15 residues. The CDR3 DNA reads as TGTGCCAGCTCACCTCAGGGACTTTTCACAGATACGCAGTATTTT. Translating gives CASSPQGLFTDTQYF.

The chain recombines TRBV19 with TRBJ1-1, with D unresolved. The V and J ends lost 7 bases and 1 base respectively, with 19 bases between them. The CDR3 length is 16 residues. Germline CDR1 reads LNHDA; CDR2 reads SQIVND (reference sequence). CDR3 sequence: CASIRLDPNSNTEAFF. The DNA for the CDR3 is TGTGCCAGTATAAGACTTGACCCCAACTCGAACACTGAAGCTTTCTTT.

The rearrangement uses TRBV11-3 and TRBJ1-1; D not certain. The CDR3 is made up of 13 amino acids. The germline CDR1 and CDR2 sequences are SGHNT and YENEEA. V lost 5 bases, J lost 6 bases, and 13 bases lay in between. CDR3 loop: CASSPRGTAEAFF. The CDR3 DNA reads TGTGCCAGCAGCCCCAGAGGTACTGCTGAAGCTTTCTTT.

V is TRBV5-4 and J is TRBJ1-4; 7 bases agree with TRBD1. The CDR3 contains 15 residues. V gave up 1 base and J gave up 6 bases; unmatched junction bases: 6. The germline CDR1 and CDR2 sequences are SGHNT and YYREEE (reference sequence). CDR3 region: CASSLKGTVDEKLFF. The CDR3 nucleotides read TGTGCCAGCAGCTTGAAAGGGACAGTGGATGAAAAACTGTTTTTT. The full variable domain, with the rest looked up from reference TRBV5-4 and TRBJ1-4, is ETGVTQSPTHLIKTRGQQVTLRCSSQSGHNTVSWYQQALGQGPQFIFQYYREEENGRGNFPPRFSGLQFPNYSSELNVNALELDDSALYLCASSLKGTVDEKLFFGSGTQLSVL.

V usage is TRBV7-2 and J usage is TRBJ1-1; D gene uncertain. The CDR3 sequence is 13 residues long. Germline CDR1 SGHTA, CDR2 FQGNSA. Trimming removed 4 bases at V and 4 bases at J, with 10 bases between. DNA for the CDR3: TGTGCCAGCAGCTCGCCTATTCGCACTGAAGCTTTCTTT. It translates to CASSSPIRTEAFF.

V is TRBV10-1 and J is TRBJ2-5; 8 nucleotides line up with TRBD1. Germline loops: CDR1 WNHNN, CDR2 SYGVQD (reference sequence). Trimming took 2 bases from V and 4 from J; bases not matched to a gene: 0. The CDR3 runs 13 residues. The CDR3 DNA reads TGCGCCAGCAGTGAGGACAGGGGAGAGACCCAGTACTTC. It yields the protein CASSEDRGETQYF.

The rearrangement links TRBV7-9 to TRBJ2-2; no definite D call. Germline CDR1 and CDR2: SEHNR and FQNEAQ (reference sequence). The CDR3 spans 13 residues. V was shortened by 5 bases and J by 6 bases, with 10 bases between the two germline ends. Here the CDR3 reads CASSLFRSGELFF. In DNA form, the CDR3 reads TGTGCCAGCAGCCTTTTTAGATCCGGGGAGCTGTTTTTT.

V usage is TRBV7-9 and J usage is TRBJ2-2; 11 bases line up with TRBD1. The CDR3 has 16 amino acids. V gave up 5 bases and J gave up 1 base; unmatched junction bases: 3. CDR1 and CDR2 from the germline V gene are SEHNR and FQNEAQ (reference sequence). This CDR3 reads CASSPGQGVNTGELFF. For the CDR3, the DNA is TGTGCCAGCAGCCCGGGACAGGGGGTGAACACCGGGGAGCTGTTTTTT.

This chain connects TRBV28 to TRBJ2-5; tentative D call: TRBD2 (6 bases). The CDR3 loop spans 14 amino acids. Germline CDR1 reads MDHEN; CDR2 reads SYDVKM. With 9 bases removed from V and 1 base from J, the gap between germline ends came to 15 bases. In DNA form, the CDR3 reads TGTGCCAGTCAAGCGGGTGGAGCCCAAGAGACCCAGTACTTC. This codes for CASQAGGAQETQYF.

This rearrangement joins TRBV30 to TRBJ2-3; a possible D gene is TRBD2 (5 bases). The germline V and J ends were trimmed by 0 bases and 0 bases, with 7 bases remaining between them. CDR3 length: 14 residues. Germline CDR1 is GTSNPN and CDR2 is SVGIG (reference sequence). The CDR3 is CAWSVGGSTDTQYF. The CDR3 coding sequence is TGTGCCTGGAGTGTAGGCGGGAGCACAGATACGCAGTATTTT.

V and J are TRBV4-3 and TRBJ2-1; TRBD2 matches at 7 bases. This CDR3 spans 15 amino acids. V gave up 1 base and J gave up 5 bases; unmatched junction bases: 5. Germline V CDR1 and CDR2: LGHNA, YSLEER. CDR3 sequence: CASSQGPRGNNEQFF. The DNA for the CDR3 is TGCGCCAGCAGCCAAGGGCCGCGGGGGAACAATGAGCAGTTCTTC.

This chain links TRBV7-9 with TRBJ2-7; 7 nucleotides line up with TRBD1. Germline values: CDR1 SEHNR, CDR2 FQNEAQ (reference sequence). The CDR3 is 12 residues long. V shed 5 bases and J 8 bases; nucleotides not matched to a gene: 6. The CDR3 loop reads CASSPGTVQQYF. The CDR3 DNA reads as TGTGCCAGCAGCCCCGGGACAGTTCAGCAGTACTTC. Supplemented by reference TRBV7-9 and TRBJ2-7, the full variable domain reads DTGVSQNPRHKITKRGQNVTFRCDPISEHNRLYWYRQTLGQGPEFLTYFQNEAQLEKSRLLSDRFSAERPKGSFSTLEIQRTEQGDSAMYLCASSPGTVQQYFGPGTRLTVT.

The CDR3 nucleotides read TGTGCCAGCAGCCCAGACATTTTTGCGGGTGGCTACACCTTC. Protein: CASSPDIFAGGYTF. The chain links TRBV7-9 to TRBJ1-2; D gene unclear. Germline CDR1 SEHNR, CDR2 FQNEAQ (reference sequence). Between the trimmed V and J ends, which lost 5 bases and 7 bases, there was a span of 17 bases. This CDR3 is 14 amino acids long.